Shown below are 8 T cell receptor beta chains from a single sample sequenced in a study of blood T cell repertoires in COVID-19. Repertoires were generated with immunoSEQ multiplex PCR, while TCRdb's copy carries only in-frame clones and drops some. The sample consists of fewer than 400,000 clones, 87% of them appearing once. The sample comprised PBMCs or T cells enriched from blood (not recorded which). These TCRs come from a woman under 30 who had recovered from COVID-19.

V gene TRBV6-5 combines with J gene TRBJ1-4; D possibly corresponds to TRBD1 (6 bases). Germline V CDR1 and CDR2: MNHEY, SVGAGI. CDR3 length: 14 residues. The ends were cut back, 3 bases at V and 7 bases at J, with 12 bases in the middle. This CDR3 reads CASSYLGTPEKLFF. In DNA, the CDR3 is TGTGCCAGCAGTTATCTCGGGACACCTGAAAAACTGTTTTTT.

J is TRBJ1-3 and V is TRBV5-4; TRBD1 might be the D (5 bases). V was shortened by 1 base and J by 0 bases, with 11 bases between the two germline ends. Per germline, CDR1 SGHNT and CDR2 YYREEE (reference sequence). The CDR3 consists of 16 residues. The DNA of the CDR3 is TGTGCCAGCAGCTTGTATCAGGGCTTCTCTGGAAACACCATATATTTT. This codes for CASSLYQGFSGNTIYF. Supplemented by reference TRBV5-4 and TRBJ1-3, the full variable domain reads ETGVTQSPTHLIKTRGQQVTLRCSSQSGHNTVSWYQQALGQGPQFIFQYYREEENGRGNFPPRFSGLQFPNYSSELNVNALELDDSALYLCASSLYQGFSGNTIYFGEGSWLTVV.

This clone has a single count. The chain carries TRBV6-1 and TRBJ1-1; perhaps TRBD1 as D (5 bases). Germline lookup yields CDR1 MNHNS and CDR2 SASEGT. V lost 0 bases, J lost 1 base, and 12 bases lay in between. The CDR3 length is 16 residues. CDR3 coding DNA: TGTGCCAGCAGTGAAGCGGGACTGGTGGGGAACACTGAAGCTTTCTTT. Its translation: CASSEAGLVGNTEAFF.

The chain recombines TRBV19 with TRBJ2-7, with 7 positions matching TRBD1. The germline V gene has CDR1 LNHDA and CDR2 SQIVND (reference sequence). The CDR3 spans 15 residues. With 5 bases clipped from V and 5 bases from J, the junction kept 12 bases outside the gene matches. The CDR3 protein is CASSRRQGRFDEQYF. CDR3 nucleotides: TGTGCCAGTAGTCGTCGACAGGGAAGATTTGACGAGCAGTACTTC.

With regard to this clone: A read error may be the cause here, since a much bigger clone is one base away. DNA of the CDR3: TGTGCCAGCAGTTTACCCGGGAACACTGAAGCTTTCTTT. As protein: CASSLPGNTEAFF. V usage is TRBV28 and J usage is TRBJ1-1; D ambiguous. V lost 2 bases and J lost 1, with 5 bases in between. CDR3 length: 13 amino acids. Per the germline V gene, CDR1 is MDHEN and CDR2 is SYDVKM.

J is TRBJ1-1 and V is TRBV19; TRBD1 agrees at 8 bases. CDR1 is LNHDA, CDR2 SQIVND, per germline (reference sequence). Losses at the gene ends were 2 bases for V and 6 bases for J; bases not matched to a gene: 8. The CDR3 has 15 residues. The DNA of the CDR3 is TGTGCCAGTAGTATAAGTGGGCAGGGGGCAGCTGAAGCTTTCTTT. This codes for CASSISGQGAAEAFF. The whole variable domain, remainder taken from reference TRBV19 and TRBJ1-1, is DGGITQSPKYLFRKEGQNVTLSCEQNLNHDAMYWYRQDPGQGLRLIYYSQIVNDFQKGDIAEGYSVSREKKESFPLTVTSAQKNPTAFYLCASSISGQGAAEAFFGQGTRLTVV.

V and J are TRBV5-4 and TRBJ2-3; a weak D match, TRBD2 (5 bases). Deletions cut 0 bases from V and 0 bases from J, with 14 bases between. This CDR3 is 17 amino acids long. The germline gives CDR1 SGHNT, CDR2 YYREEE (reference sequence). CDR3 protein: CASSLESGSYSTDTQYF. The DNA of the CDR3 is TGTGCCAGCAGCTTGGAAAGCGGAAGCTATAGCACAGATACGCAGTATTTT.

This chain connects TRBV19 to TRBJ2-3; possible D gene TRBD1, 5 bases. The CDR3 sequence is 14 residues long. Germline lookup yields CDR1 LNHDA and CDR2 SQIVND (reference sequence). Between the trimmed V and J ends, which lost 9 bases and 1 base, there was a span of 14 bases. The CDR3 nucleotides are TGTGCCAGCCAAAGATTACAGGGCACAGATACGCAGTATTTT. Residues: CASQRLQGTDTQYF.